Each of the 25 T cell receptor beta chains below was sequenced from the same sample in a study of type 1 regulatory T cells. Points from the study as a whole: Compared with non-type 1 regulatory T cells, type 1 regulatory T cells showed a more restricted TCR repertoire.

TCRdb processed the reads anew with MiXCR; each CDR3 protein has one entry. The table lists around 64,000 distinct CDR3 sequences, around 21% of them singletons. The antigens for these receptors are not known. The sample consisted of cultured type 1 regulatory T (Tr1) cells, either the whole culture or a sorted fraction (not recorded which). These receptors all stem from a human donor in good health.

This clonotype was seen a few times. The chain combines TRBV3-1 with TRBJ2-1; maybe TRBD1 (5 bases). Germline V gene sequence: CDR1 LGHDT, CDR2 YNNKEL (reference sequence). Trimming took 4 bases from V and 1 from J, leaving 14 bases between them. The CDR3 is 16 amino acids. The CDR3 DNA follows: TGTGCCAGCAGCCCGAACTCAGGGAATTCCTACAATGAGCAGTTCTTC. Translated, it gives CASSPNSGNSYNEQFF.

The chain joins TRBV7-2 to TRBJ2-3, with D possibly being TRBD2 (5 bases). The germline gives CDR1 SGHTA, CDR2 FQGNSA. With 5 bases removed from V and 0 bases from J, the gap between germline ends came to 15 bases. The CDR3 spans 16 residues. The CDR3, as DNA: TGTGCCAGCAGCGCCTTCCCCCGGACTAGCACAGATACGCAGTATTTT. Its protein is CASSAFPRTSTDTQYF.

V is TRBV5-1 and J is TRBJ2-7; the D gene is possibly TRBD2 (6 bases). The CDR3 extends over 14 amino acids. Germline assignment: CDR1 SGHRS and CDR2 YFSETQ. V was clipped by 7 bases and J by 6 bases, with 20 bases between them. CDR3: CASGPRGNEAEQYF. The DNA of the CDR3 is TGCGCCAGCGGACCGCGCGGGAACGAAGCCGAGCAGTACTTC. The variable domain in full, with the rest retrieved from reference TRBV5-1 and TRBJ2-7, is KAGVTQTPRYLIKTRGQQVTLSCSPISGHRSVSWYQQTPGQGLQFLFEYFSETQRNKGNFPGRFSGRQFSNSRSEMNVSTLELGDSALYLCASGPRGNEAEQYFGPGTRLTVT.

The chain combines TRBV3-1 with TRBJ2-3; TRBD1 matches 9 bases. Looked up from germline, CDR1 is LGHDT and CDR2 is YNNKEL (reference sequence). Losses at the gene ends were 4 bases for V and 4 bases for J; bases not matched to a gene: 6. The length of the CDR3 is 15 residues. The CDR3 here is CASSRPGQGPDTQYF. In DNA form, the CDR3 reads TGTGCCAGCAGCCGGCCGGGACAGGGCCCAGATACGCAGTATTTT.

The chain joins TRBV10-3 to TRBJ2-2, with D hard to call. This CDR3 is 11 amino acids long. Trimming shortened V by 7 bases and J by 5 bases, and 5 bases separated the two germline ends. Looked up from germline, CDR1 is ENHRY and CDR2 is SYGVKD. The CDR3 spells CAIKGTGELFF. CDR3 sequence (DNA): TGTGCCATCAAGGGTACCGGGGAGCTGTTTTTT.

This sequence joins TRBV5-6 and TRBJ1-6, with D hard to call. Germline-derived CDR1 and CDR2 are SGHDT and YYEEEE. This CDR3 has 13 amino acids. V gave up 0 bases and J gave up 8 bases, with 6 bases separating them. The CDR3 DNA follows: TGTGCCAGCAGCTTGGGTATTGATTCACCCCTCCACTTT. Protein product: CASSLGIDSPLHF.

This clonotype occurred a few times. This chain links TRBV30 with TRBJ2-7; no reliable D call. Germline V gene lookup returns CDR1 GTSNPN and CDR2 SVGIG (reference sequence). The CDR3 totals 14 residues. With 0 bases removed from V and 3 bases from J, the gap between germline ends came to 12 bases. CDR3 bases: TGTGCCTGGAGTGTATTTGGGTTCCGCTACGAGCAGTACTTC. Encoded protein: CAWSVFGFRYEQYF.

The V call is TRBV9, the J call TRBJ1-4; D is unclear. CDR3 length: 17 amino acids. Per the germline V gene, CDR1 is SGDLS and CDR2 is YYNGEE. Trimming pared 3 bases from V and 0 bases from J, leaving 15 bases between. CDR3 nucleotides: TGTGCCAGCAGCGCTGCAGAAACAAGTGCAACTAATGAAAAACTGTTTTTT. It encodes CASSAAETSATNEKLFF.

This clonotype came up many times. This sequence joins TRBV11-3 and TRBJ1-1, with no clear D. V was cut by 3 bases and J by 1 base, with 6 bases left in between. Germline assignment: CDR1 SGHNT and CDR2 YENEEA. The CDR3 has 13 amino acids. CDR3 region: CASSFQTNTEAFF. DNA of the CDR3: TGTGCCAGCAGCTTTCAAACGAACACTGAAGCTTTCTTT.

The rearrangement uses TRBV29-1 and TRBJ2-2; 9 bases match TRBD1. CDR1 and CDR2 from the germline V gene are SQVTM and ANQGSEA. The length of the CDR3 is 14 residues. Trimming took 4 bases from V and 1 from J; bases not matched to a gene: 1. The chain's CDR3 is CSVVGQGNTGELFF. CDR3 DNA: TGCAGCGTTGTGGGACAGGGGAACACCGGGGAGCTGTTTTTT.

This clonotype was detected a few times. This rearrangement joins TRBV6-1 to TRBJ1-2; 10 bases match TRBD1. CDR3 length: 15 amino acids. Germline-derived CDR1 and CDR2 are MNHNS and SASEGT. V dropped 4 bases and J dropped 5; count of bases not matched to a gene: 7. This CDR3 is CASSGDRGFGYGYTF. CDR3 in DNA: TGTGCCAGCAGTGGGGACAGGGGCTTCGGATATGGCTACACCTTC.

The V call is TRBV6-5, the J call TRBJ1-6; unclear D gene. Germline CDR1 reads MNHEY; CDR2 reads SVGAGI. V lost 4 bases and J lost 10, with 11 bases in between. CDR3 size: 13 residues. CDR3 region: CASSFHKESPLHF. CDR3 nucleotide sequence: TGTGCCAGCAGTTTCCACAAGGAGTCACCCCTCCACTTT.

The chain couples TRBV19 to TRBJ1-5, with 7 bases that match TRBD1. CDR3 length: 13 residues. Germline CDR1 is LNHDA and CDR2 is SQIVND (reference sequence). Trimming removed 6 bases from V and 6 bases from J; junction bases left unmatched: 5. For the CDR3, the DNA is TGTGCCAGTAGCGACAGGGTGGGTCAGCCCCAGCATTTT. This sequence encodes CASSDRVGQPQHF.

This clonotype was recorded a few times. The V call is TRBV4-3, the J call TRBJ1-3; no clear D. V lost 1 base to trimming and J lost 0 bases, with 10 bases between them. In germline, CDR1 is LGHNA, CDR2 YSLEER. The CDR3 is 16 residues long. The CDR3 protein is CASSQARPSSGNTIYF. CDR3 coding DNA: TGCGCCAGCAGCCAAGCGCGCCCGAGCTCTGGAAACACCATATATTTT.

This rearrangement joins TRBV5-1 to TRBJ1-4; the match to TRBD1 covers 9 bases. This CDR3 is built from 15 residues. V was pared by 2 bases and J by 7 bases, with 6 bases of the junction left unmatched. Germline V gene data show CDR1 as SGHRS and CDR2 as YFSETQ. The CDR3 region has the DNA TGCGCCAGCAGCTTAGGACAGGGGAAAGGTGAAAAACTGTTTTTT. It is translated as CASSLGQGKGEKLFF.

In DNA, the CDR3 is TGTGCCAGCAGCGCTCGATTGACAGGGGGCGATTATAATGAGCAGTTCTTC. This encodes CASSARLTGGDYNEQFF. This chain links TRBV9 with TRBJ2-1; the match to TRBD1 covers 10 bases. Germline values: CDR1 SGDLS, CDR2 YYNGEE. CDR3 length: 17 residues. With V trimmed by 3 bases and J by 7 bases, 13 bases remained unmatched.

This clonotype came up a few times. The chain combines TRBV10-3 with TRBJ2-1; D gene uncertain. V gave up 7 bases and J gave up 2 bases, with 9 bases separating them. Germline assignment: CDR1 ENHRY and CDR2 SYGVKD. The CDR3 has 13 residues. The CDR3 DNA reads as TGTGCCATCAAAGCGCCCCCCTACAATGAGCAGTTCTTC. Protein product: CAIKAPPYNEQFF.

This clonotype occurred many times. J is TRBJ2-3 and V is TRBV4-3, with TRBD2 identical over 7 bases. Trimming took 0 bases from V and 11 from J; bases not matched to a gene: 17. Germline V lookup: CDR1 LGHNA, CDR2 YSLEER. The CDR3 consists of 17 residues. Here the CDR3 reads CASSQDETGTTPLGQYF. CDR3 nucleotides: TGCGCCAGCAGCCAAGATGAGACTGGGACTACCCCTTTAGGGCAGTATTTT.

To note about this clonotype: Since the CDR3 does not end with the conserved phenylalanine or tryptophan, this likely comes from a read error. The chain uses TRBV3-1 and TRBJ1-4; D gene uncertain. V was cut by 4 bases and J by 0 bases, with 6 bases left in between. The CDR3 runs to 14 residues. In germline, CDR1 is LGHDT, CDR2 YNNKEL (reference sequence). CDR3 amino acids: CASSRGATNEKLFS. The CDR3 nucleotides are TGTGCCAGCAGCCGGGGTGCAACTAATGAAAAACTGTTTTCT.

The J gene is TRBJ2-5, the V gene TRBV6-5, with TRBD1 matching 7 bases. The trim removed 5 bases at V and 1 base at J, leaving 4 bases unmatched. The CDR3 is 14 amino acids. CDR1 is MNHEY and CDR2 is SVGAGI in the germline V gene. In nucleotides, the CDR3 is TGTGCCAGCAGTCGAGGGACAGCCCAAGAGACCCAGTACTTC. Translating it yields CASSRGTAQETQYF.

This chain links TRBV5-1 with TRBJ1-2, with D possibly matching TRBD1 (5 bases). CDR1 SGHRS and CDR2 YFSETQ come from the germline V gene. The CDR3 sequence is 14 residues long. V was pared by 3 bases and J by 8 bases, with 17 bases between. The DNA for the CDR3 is TGCGCCAGCAGCTCCGGGACGGTCTCGGGGGGCTACACCTTC. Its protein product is CASSSGTVSGGYTF.

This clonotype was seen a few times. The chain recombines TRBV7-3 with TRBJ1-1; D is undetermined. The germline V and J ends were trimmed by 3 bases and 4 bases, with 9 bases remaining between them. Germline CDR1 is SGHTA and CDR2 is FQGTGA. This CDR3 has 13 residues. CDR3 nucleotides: TGTGCCAGCAGCTTCACCGGCAGCACTGAAGCTTTCTTT. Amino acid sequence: CASSFTGSTEAFF.

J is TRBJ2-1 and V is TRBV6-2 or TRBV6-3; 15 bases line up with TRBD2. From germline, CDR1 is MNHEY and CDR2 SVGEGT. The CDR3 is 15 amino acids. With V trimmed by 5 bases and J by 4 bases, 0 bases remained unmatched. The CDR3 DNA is TGTGCCAGCAGTGGGACTAGCGGGAGGTACAATGAGCAGTTCTTC. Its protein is CASSGTSGRYNEQFF.

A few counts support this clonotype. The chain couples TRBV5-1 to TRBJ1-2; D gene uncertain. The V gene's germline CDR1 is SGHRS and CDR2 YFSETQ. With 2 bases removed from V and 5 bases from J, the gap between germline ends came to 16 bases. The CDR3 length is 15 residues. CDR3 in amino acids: CASSFSRVPWYGYTF. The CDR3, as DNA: TGCGCCAGCAGCTTTTCGAGAGTCCCCTGGTATGGCTACACCTTC.

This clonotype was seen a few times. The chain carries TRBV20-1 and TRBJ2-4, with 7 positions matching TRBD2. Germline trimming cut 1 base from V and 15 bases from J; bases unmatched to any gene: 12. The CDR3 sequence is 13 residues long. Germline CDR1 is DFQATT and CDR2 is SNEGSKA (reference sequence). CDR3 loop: CSARVGSGVDMYF. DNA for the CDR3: TGCAGTGCTAGAGTCGGAAGCGGGGTGGATATGTACTTC.